A selection of T cell receptor beta chains follows, all from one sample in a study of regulatory T cells in long-lasting Graves disease. TCRdb fed the multiplex PCR reads into MiXCR, producing one record per CDR3 protein. The sample has about 340,000 distinct CDR3 sequences; 15% to 20% are singletons. The sequencing used peripheral blood mononuclear cells (PBMCs), collected when the disease was refractory, from a patient treated with antithyroid drugs. The receptors here all came from a female donor with Graves disease. Each CDR3 is given with its conserved first and last residue. D genes are given only for firm matches. Clone size appears in some rows only: once, few, many, or a class for an expanded clone.

V gene,clone size,D gene,CDR3 protein
TRBV7-2,many,NA,CASSLVGGPGVEQYF
TRBV12-3/TRBV12-4,many,TRBD1,CASGTVIGGYTF
TRBV20-1,many,NA,CSAPGPTAHYEQYF
TRBV20-1,many,TRBD2,CSARVRASGDFRETQYF
TRBV28,many,TRBD1,CASSSTGGRSGELFF
TRBV19,few,NA,CASSIDPRAEQYF
TRBV5-1,NA,NA,CASSAGPPSGANVLTF
TRBV5-1,NA,NA,CASSPPRENTGELFF
TRBV11-2,many,NA,CASRLRPGGANTEAFF
TRBV11-2,NA,TRBD2,CASSRGEQETQYF
TRBV28,few,NA,CASSFGGNKNIQYF
TRBV7-9,many,NA,CASSLRYEQYF
TRBV30,few,NA,CAWKEGLLGTEAFF
TRBV6-5,many,TRBD2,CASSSSGTSGGLPPYEQYF
TRBV6-1,NA,NA,CASDPGLDYEQYF
TRBV20-1,NA,NA,CSAREGAGNDF
TRBV4-1,few,NA,CASSQESGGYGYTF
TRBV7-6,NA,NA,CASSLAPAGYYEQYF
TRBV3-1,many,NA,CASSRGTVSSGNTIYF
TRBV2,many,NA,CASRWFWETNEKLFF
TRBV7-9,many,TRBD2,CASSLGLAVPREQYF
TRBV25-1,NA,NA,CASSAHRAVETQYF
TRBV5-4,many,TRBD2,CASSLEAGRETQYF
TRBV20-1,many,NA,CSASGREKLFF
TRBV4-1,NA,TRBD1,CASSLRDRVPDEQYF
TRBV5-5,NA,TRBD2,CASSFGPAGGQETQYF
TRBV30,few,NA,CAWSPPDGANVLTF
TRBV28,many,NA,CASSWTSLGETQYF
TRBV20-1,few,TRBD1,CSAADRVGTEAFF
TRBV6-1,many,NA,CASTGFDEQYF
TRBV4-3,few,NA,CASSQDYPGRGNTEAFF
TRBV28,many,TRBD2,CASSLGTSGVYEQYF
TRBV3-1,many,TRBD1,CASSQDPTGVGTEAFF
TRBV28,many,NA,CASSPRGGGVETQYF
TRBV7-3,NA,NA,CASSHELDTDTQYF
TRBV25-1,few,TRBD2,CASNPSGSPYEQYF
TRBV20-1,many,NA,CSARRGLHTGELFF
TRBV12-3/TRBV12-4,many,NA,CASSLVHRDTEAFF
TRBV2,many,NA,CASSAQGGGEEQYF
TRBV19,few,NA,CASSPRTSNTLTYEQYF
TRBV7-6,NA,NA,CASSNGRGQPQHF
TRBV6-1,few,NA,CATRAGTEAFF
TRBV2,NA,TRBD2,CASRTRTRVYEQYF
TRBV24-1,many,NA,CATSTQGARGYTF
TRBV4-3,many,TRBD1,CASSQLDRGPYEQYF
TRBV5-1,few,NA,CASSLGGDITYEQYF
TRBV7-2,many,TRBD2,CASSRRLSGGPYQETQYF
TRBV11-2,many,NA,CASSLDRGYEQYF
TRBV12-3/TRBV12-4,NA,NA,CASSLWSNNEQFF
TRBV6-5,many,NA,CASSYSRYSNQPQHF
TRBV6-1,NA,NA,CASSKTGQPASEQYF
TRBV6-4,many,NA,CASSSDTNSNQPQHF
TRBV19,once,NA,CASSKETRSYEQYF
TRBV28,many,TRBD2,CASRGRGRLAGPELAKNIQYF
TRBV30,few,NA,CAWGGGAGGTQYF